The next 21 T cell receptor beta chains were all read from a single sample in a study of Siglec-9 on CD8 T cells in melanoma. Repertoires were generated with immunoSEQ multiplex PCR, while TCRdb's copy carries only in-frame clones and drops some. Seen here are approximately 35,000 clones, more than 65% observed once, and the top ten hold more than 1.5%. The material sequenced was Siglec-9- CD8+ T cells sorted from blood. These receptors came from a human donor in good health.

This clone showed up just a few times. J is TRBJ1-1 and V is TRBV7-2; D may be TRBD1 (6 bases). CDR1 is SGHTA, CDR2 FQGNSA, per germline. The CDR3 spans 14 residues. V lost 5 bases and J 11 bases, leaving 21 bases between the germline ends. DNA for the CDR3: TGTGCCAGCAGCATATCCCCGGTGGGACATTATGCTTTCTTT. Translated: CASSISPVGHYAFF.

The gene calls are TRBV19 and TRBJ2-3, with D maybe TRBD2 (5 bases). Trimming pared 3 bases from V and 5 bases from J, leaving 6 bases between. CDR1 is LNHDA and CDR2 is SQIVND in the germline V gene (reference sequence). The CDR3 has 12 residues. The CDR3 DNA is TGTGCCAGTAGTATCGGGGAAGATACGCAGTATTTT. Its protein is CASSIGEDTQYF.

The CDR3 sequence is CASSHPWGGTDYGYTF. Written as DNA, the CDR3 is TGTGCCAGCAGCCATCCTTGGGGGGGGACGGACTATGGCTACACCTTC. The chain is built from TRBV14 and TRBJ1-2; a weak D match, TRBD1 (5 bases). Per the germline V gene, CDR1 is SGHDN and CDR2 is FVKESK. Trimming took 3 bases from V and 3 from J, leaving 17 bases between them. CDR3 size: 16 residues.

This clone was detected only once. This chain joins TRBV21-1 and TRBJ2-7; the listed D gene, TRBD1, was not tested against the DNA. TRBV21-1 is given as a pseudogene. CDR3 size: 13 residues. The CDR3 bases are TGTGCCAGCTTACAGGGGGACACCTACGAGCAGTACTTC. This encodes CASLQGDTYEQYF.

The sample holds one count of this clone. V gene TRBV11-2 combines with J gene TRBJ2-3, with a tentative D call TRBD2 (5 bases). Germline CDR1 and CDR2: SGHAT and FQNNGV. Trimming shortened V by 5 bases and J by 0 bases, and 9 bases separated the two germline ends. The CDR3 length is 14 residues. CDR3 sequence reads: CASSVPGSTDTQYF. The CDR3, as DNA: TGTGCCAGCAGCGTACCGGGGAGCACAGATACGCAGTATTTT.

This clone was seen only once. The V call is TRBV27, the J call TRBJ1-5; 7 bases match TRBD1. Germline values: CDR1 MNHEY, CDR2 SMNVEV (reference sequence). The trim removed 8 bases at V and 2 bases at J, leaving 3 bases unmatched. This CDR3 spans 13 amino acids. CDR3 amino acids: CASGTVGNQPQHF. CDR3 bases: TGTGCCAGCGGGACAGTTGGCAATCAGCCCCAGCATTTT.

The chain has TRBV13 and TRBJ2-7; a weak D match, TRBD2 (5 bases). The CDR3 spans 12 residues. Deletions cut 5 bases from V and 10 bases from J, with 15 bases between. Germline CDR1 is PRHDT and CDR2 is FYEKMQ (reference sequence). This CDR3 is CASSLAPGDQYF. The CDR3 DNA sequence: TGTGCCAGCAGCCTAGCTCCTGGAGACCAGTACTTC.

This clone was detected once. The chain recombines TRBV30 with TRBJ1-3; D not resolved. The CDR3 length is 13 residues. Germline V lookup: CDR1 GTSNPN, CDR2 SVGIG (reference sequence). CDR3 nucleotide sequence: TGTGCTACAATGGGAACCCAAGGAAACACCATATATTTT. Translating gives CATMGTQGNTIYF.

This chain joins TRBV30 and TRBJ2-7; D is uncertain. Germline CDR1 reads GTSNPN; CDR2 reads SVGIG (reference sequence). The CDR3 spans 14 residues. Trimming stripped 0 bases from V and 2 bases from J, with 11 bases between. The CDR3 spells CAWSVGPGPYEQYF. CDR3 coding DNA: TGTGCCTGGAGTGTAGGGCCAGGTCCCTACGAGCAGTACTTC.

V gene TRBV9 combines with J gene TRBJ1-2; 11 nucleotides agree with TRBD1. Trimming took 0 bases from V and 6 from J; bases not matched to a gene: 10. In germline, CDR1 is SGDLS, CDR2 YYNGEE. The CDR3 sequence is 17 residues long. DNA of the CDR3: TGTGCCAGCAGCGTAGCTCTAGGGGACAGGGGGAACAATGGCTACACCTTC. It specifies CASSVALGDRGNNGYTF.

This clone was detected only once. The chain combines TRBV27 with TRBJ1-2; perhaps TRBD1 as D (5 bases). The CDR3 loop spans 13 amino acids. The V gene's germline CDR1 is MNHEY and CDR2 SMNVEV (reference sequence). Trimming shortened V by 8 bases and J by 2 bases, and 12 bases separated the two germline ends. CDR3 sequence reads: CASAVGGNYGYTF. The CDR3 DNA reads TGTGCCAGCGCAGTCGGGGGGAACTATGGCTACACCTTC.

The chain couples TRBV7-9 to TRBJ1-4; D is unresolved. The ends were cut back, 7 bases at V and 5 bases at J, with 8 bases in the middle. CDR1 and CDR2 from the germline V gene are SEHNR and FQNEAQ (reference sequence). This CDR3 contains 12 residues. The CDR3 DNA reads TGTGCCAGCACGTGGGAAAATGAAAAACTGTTTTTT. This sequence encodes CASTWENEKLFF.

This chain connects TRBV27 to TRBJ2-7; 8 nucleotides line up with TRBD2. Germline trimming cut 2 bases from V and 3 bases from J; bases unmatched to any gene: 6. Per the germline V gene, CDR1 is MNHEY and CDR2 is SMNVEV (reference sequence). The CDR3 runs to 15 residues. This CDR3 is CASSLGGLAGYEQYF. DNA of the CDR3: TGTGCCAGCAGTTTAGGAGGCCTAGCGGGCTACGAGCAGTACTTC.

The chain has TRBV11-3 and TRBJ2-7, with a weak D call TRBD1 (6 bases). In germline, CDR1 is SGHNT, CDR2 YENEEA. V shed 5 bases and J shed 3 bases, with 11 bases lying between them. This CDR3 comprises 13 residues. The DNA of the CDR3 is TGTGCCAGCAGCGGCCGACAGGTCTACGAGCAGTACTTC. The encoded protein is CASSGRQVYEQYF.

This chain uses TRBV19 with TRBJ2-1; 8 bases fit TRBD2. The length of the CDR3 is 18 residues. The germline gives CDR1 LNHDA, CDR2 SQIVND (reference sequence). With V trimmed by 5 bases and J by 0 bases, 12 bases remained unmatched. Written as DNA, the CDR3 is TGTGCCAGTAGTGTCAGACCTACTAGCGGAGGCTCCTACAATGAGCAGTTCTTC. Its protein product is CASSVRPTSGGSYNEQFF.

The chain uses TRBV15 and TRBJ1-2, with a tentative D call TRBD1 (5 bases). The CDR3 contains 15 residues. CDR1 is LNHNV, CDR2 YYDKDF, per germline (reference sequence). The V gene lost 0 bases and the J gene lost 4 bases, with 12 bases spanning the gap. In DNA, the CDR3 is TGTGCCACCAGCAGAGATCGGGGGGTCGGCTATGGCTACACCTTC. Amino acids: CATSRDRGVGYGYTF.

CDR3 sequence (DNA): TGCGCCAGCAGTGAGGGACAGGGGAGCGCTGAAGCTTTCTTT. Its protein is CASSEGQGSAEAFF. J is TRBJ1-1 and V is TRBV10-2; 9 bases map to TRBD1. This CDR3 is built from 14 residues. V was clipped by 2 bases and J by 6 bases; unmatched bases: 4. The germline gives CDR1 WSHSY, CDR2 SAAADI.

The gene calls are TRBV2 and TRBJ2-3; perhaps TRBD1 as D (6 bases). Trimming removed 1 base from V and 3 bases from J, with 11 bases in between. This CDR3 spans 15 amino acids. CDR1 SNHLY and CDR2 FYNNEI come from the germline V gene. The CDR3 spells CASSEGQALTDTQYF. For the CDR3, the DNA is TGTGCCAGCAGTGAAGGACAGGCCTTGACAGATACGCAGTATTTT.

This chain joins TRBV27 and TRBJ1-5; 12 bases map to TRBD1. Trimming at V came to 5 bases and at J to 6 bases, leaving 11 bases not matched to a gene. Germline V CDR1 and CDR2: MNHEY, SMNVEV (reference sequence). The CDR3 covers 17 residues. Written as DNA, the CDR3 is TGTGCCAGCAGTCCGCCGGGACAGGGGGCGCCGGGTCAGCCCCAGCATTTT. It yields the protein CASSPPGQGAPGQPQHF.

Notes on this clone: The junction does not match germline at one end; this may be a read error. The chain has TRBV27 and TRBJ2-7, with a possible D match to TRBD2 (6 bases). This CDR3 is 15 amino acids long. The V gene's germline CDR1 is MNHEY and CDR2 SMNVEV (reference sequence). DNA of the CDR3: TGTGCCAGCAGTCTATCCGGGACTGGGGGAGGAGAGCAGTACTTC. Its protein is CASSLSGTGGGEQYF.

The chain joins TRBV21-1 to TRBJ1-1. TRBV21-1 is a known pseudogene. The CDR3 runs 15 residues. This CDR3 is CASSKGGEGDTEAFF. DNA for the CDR3: TGTGCCAGCAGCAAAGGGGGGGAAGGGGACACTGAAGCTTTCTTT.